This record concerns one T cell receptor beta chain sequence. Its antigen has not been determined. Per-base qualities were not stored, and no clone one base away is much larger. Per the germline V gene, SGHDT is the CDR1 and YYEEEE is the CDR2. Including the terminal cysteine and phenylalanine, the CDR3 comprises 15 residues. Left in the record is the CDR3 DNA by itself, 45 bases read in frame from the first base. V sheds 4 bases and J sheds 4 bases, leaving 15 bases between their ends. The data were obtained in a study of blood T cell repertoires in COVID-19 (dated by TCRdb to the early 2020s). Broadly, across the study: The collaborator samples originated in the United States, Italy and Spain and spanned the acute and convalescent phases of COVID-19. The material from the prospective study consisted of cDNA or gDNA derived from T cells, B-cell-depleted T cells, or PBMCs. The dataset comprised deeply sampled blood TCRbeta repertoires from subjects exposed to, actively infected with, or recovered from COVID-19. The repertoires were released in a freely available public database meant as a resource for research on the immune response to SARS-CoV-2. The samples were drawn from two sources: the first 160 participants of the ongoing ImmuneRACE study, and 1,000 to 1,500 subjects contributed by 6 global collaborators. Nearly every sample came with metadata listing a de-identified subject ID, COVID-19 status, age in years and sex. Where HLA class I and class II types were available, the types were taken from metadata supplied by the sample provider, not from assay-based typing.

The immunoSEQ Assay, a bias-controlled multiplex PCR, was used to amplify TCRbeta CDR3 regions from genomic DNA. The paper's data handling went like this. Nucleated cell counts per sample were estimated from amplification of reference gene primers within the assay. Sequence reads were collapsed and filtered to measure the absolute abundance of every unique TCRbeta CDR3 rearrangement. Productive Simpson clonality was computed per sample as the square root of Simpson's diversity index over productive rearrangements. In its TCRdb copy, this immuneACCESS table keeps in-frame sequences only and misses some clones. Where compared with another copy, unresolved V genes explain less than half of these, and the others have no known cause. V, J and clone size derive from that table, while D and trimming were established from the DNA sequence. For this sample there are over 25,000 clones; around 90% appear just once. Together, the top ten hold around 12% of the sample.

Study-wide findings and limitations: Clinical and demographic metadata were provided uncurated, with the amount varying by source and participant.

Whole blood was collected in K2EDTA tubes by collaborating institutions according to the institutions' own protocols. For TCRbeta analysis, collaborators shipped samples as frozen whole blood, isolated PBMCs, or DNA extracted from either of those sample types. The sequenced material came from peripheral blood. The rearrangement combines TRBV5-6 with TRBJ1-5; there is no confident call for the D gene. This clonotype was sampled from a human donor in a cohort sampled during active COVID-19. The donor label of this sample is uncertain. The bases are TGTGCCAGCAGCGACTCTAAGGGCGGGAATCAGCCCCAGCATTTT. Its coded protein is CASSDSKGGNQPQHF.